The 7 T cell receptor beta chains in this list originate from one sample, sequenced in a study of blood T cell repertoires in COVID-19. Clones were sequenced by immunoSEQ multiplex PCR, and TCRdb holds only the in-frame ones, with some missing. The sample has about 210,000 clones, approximately 85% seen once. Sequencing was done on a sample of peripheral blood. All receptors come from a woman between 50 and 59 years old with active or convalescent COVID-19.

J is TRBJ1-6 and V is TRBV28; the D is unclear. This CDR3 region has 18 residues. Germline-derived CDR1 and CDR2 are MDHEN and SYDVKM. With 4 bases removed from V and 0 bases from J, the gap between germline ends came to 16 bases. Here the CDR3 DNA reads TGTGCCAGCAGTTCCCCAGGAGCGGCGAGCTCCTATAATTCACCCCTCCACTTT. Translating it yields CASSSPGAASSYNSPLHF.

This chain joins TRBV25-1 and TRBJ2-2; 8 positions agree with TRBD1. The ends lost 8 bases at V and 2 bases at J; junction bases unmatched: 1. Per the germline V gene, CDR1 is MGHDK and CDR2 is SYGVNS. The CDR3 extends over 13 amino acids. The CDR3 sequence: CASGQGNTGELFF. CDR3 DNA sequence: TGTGCCAGCGGACAGGGAAACACCGGGGAGCTGTTTTTT. The full variable domain, completed using reference TRBV25-1 and TRBJ2-2, is EADIYQTPRYLVIGTGKKITLECSQTMGHDKMYWYQQDPGMELHLIHYSYGVNSTEKGDLSSESTVSRIRTEHFPLTLESARPSHTSQYLCASGQGNTGELFFGEGSRLTVL.

J is TRBJ1-4 and V is TRBV7-9, with D perhaps TRBD1 (6 bases). Trimming left V 5 bases short and J 8 bases short, with 12 bases between. CDR1 SEHNR and CDR2 FQNEAQ come from the germline V gene (reference sequence). The CDR3 runs 13 residues. CDR3 DNA: TGTGCCAGCAGCACCTCCGGGACAGAAAAACTGTTTTTT. Protein product: CASSTSGTEKLFF.

CDR3 coding DNA: TGTGCCAGCAGCCAAAGGGACAGGAATTCACCCCTCCACTTT. This encodes CASSQRDRNSPLHF. The chain joins TRBV16 to TRBJ1-6; TRBD1 agrees at 8 bases. Per germline, CDR1 KGHSY and CDR2 FQNENV. Trimming took 2 bases from V and 7 from J; bases not matched to a gene: 1. This CDR3 is built from 14 residues.

The CDR3 loop reads CASSEQGAQTGELFF. DNA of the CDR3: TGTGCCAGCTCGGAGCAGGGGGCGCAGACCGGGGAGCTGTTTTTT. The chain joins TRBV18 to TRBJ2-2, with 8 bases that match TRBD1. Germline CDR1 is KGHSH and CDR2 is LQKENI. V lost 6 bases to trimming and J lost 5 bases; unmatched junction nucleotides: 8. CDR3 length: 15 amino acids.

The chain combines TRBV7-9 with TRBJ1-5, with D uncertain. CDR1 SEHNR and CDR2 FQNEAQ come from the germline V gene (reference sequence). V was clipped by 5 bases and J by 10 bases, with 12 bases between them. The CDR3 is 12 residues long. CDR3 coding DNA: TGTGCCAGCAGCGCCCTAGGGAGCCCCCAGCATTTT. Protein sequence: CASSALGSPQHF.

The gene calls are TRBV30 and TRBJ2-3; D is undetermined. Germline assignment: CDR1 GTSNPN and CDR2 SVGIG (reference sequence). V gave up 4 bases and J gave up 6 bases, with 11 bases separating them. CDR3 length: 12 amino acids. CDR3 nucleotide sequence: TGTGCCTGGACTATGCGTGCGGATACGCAGTATTTT. It is translated as CAWTMRADTQYF.